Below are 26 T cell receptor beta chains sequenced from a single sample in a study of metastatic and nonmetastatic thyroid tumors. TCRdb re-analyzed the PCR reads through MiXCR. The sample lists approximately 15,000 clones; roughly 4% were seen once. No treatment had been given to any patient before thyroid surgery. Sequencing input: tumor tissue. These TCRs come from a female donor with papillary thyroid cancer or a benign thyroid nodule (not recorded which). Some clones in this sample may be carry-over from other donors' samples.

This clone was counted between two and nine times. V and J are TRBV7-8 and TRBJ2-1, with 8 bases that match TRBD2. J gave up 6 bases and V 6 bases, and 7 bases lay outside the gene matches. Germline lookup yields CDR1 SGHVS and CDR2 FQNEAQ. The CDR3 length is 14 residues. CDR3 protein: CASRRGLDPNEQFF. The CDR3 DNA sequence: TGTGCCAGCAGACGGGGACTAGATCCCAATGAGCAGTTCTTC.

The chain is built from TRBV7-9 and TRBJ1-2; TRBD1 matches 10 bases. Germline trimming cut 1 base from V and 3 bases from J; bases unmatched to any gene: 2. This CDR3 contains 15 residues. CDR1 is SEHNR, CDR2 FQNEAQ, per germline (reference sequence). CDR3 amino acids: CASSLVGTGDYGYTF. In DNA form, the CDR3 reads TGTGCCAGCAGCTTAGTCGGGACAGGGGACTATGGCTACACCTTC.

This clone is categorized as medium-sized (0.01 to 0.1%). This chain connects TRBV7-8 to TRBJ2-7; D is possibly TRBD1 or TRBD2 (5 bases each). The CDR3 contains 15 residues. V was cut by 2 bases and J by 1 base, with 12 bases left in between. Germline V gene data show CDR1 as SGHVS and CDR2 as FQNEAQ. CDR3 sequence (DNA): TGTGCCAGCAGCTTAACCGGGACGGGTTCCTACGAGCAGTACTTC. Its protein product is CASSLTGTGSYEQYF.

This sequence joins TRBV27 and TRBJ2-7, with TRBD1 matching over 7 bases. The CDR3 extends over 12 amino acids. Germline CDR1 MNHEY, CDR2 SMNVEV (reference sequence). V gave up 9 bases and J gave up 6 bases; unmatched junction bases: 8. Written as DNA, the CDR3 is TGTGCCAGTCGACAGGGAATCGGCGAGCAGTACTTC. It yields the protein CASRQGIGEQYF.

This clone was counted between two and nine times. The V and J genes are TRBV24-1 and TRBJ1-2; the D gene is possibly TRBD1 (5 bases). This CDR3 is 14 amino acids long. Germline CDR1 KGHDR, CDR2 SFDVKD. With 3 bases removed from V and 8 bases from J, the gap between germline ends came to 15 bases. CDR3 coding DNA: TGTGCCACCAGTGATCGGGACGGCCTGGGGGGCTACACCTTC. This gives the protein CATSDRDGLGGYTF.

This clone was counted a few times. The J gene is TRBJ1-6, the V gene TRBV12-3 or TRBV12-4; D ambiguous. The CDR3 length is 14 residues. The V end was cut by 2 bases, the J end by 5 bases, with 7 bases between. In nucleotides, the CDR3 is TGTGCCAGCAGTTTAAGGCGGGATAATTCACCCCTCCACTTT. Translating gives CASSLRRDNSPLHF.

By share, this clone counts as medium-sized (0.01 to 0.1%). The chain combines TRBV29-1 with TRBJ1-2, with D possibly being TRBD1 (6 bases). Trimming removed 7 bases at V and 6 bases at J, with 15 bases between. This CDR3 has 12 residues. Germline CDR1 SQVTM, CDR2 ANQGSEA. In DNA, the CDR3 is TGCAGCGAAGGAAGTCCAGGGGATGGCTACACCTTC. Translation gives CSEGSPGDGYTF.

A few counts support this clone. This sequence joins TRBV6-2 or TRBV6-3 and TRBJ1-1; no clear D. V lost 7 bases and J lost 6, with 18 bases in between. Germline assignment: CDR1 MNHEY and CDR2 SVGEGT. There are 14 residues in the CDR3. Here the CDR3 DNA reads TGTGCCAGCACCTCGACCCCAGGAAGTTCTGAAGCTTTCTTT. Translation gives CASTSTPGSSEAFF.

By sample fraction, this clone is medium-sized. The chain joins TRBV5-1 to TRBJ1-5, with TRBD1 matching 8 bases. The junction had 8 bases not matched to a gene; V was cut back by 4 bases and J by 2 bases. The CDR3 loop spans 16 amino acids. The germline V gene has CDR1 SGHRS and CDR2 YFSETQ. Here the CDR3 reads CASSPTLTGGNQPQHF. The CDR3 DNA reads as TGCGCCAGCAGCCCTACCTTGACAGGGGGCAATCAGCCCCAGCATTTT.

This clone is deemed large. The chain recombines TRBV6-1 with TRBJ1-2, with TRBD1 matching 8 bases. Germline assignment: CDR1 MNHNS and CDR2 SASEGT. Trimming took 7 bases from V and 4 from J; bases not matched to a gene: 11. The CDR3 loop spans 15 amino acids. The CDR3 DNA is TGTGCCAGCAACCTCAGGCCAGGACAGGGCTATGGCTACACCTTC. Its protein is CASNLRPGQGYGYTF.

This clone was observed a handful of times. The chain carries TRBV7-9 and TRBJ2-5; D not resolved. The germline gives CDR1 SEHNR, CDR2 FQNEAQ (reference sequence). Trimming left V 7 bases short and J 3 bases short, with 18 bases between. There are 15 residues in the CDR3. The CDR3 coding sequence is TGTGCCAGCATCTTCAGGCGGCTGGGTAAAGAGACCCAGTACTTC. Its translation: CASIFRRLGKETQYF.

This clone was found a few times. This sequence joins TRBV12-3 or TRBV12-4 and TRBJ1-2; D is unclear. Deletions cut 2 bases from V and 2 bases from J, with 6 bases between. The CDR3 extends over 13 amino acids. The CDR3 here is CASSLYSNYGYTF. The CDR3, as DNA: TGTGCCAGCAGTTTATACAGCAACTATGGCTACACCTTC.

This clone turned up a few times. The CDR3: CASSISLAGGLNEQFF. The CDR3 DNA reads as TGTGCCAGCAGCATATCCCTTGCGGGGGGGCTTAATGAGCAGTTCTTC. V and J are TRBV7-2 and TRBJ2-1; 9 bases agree with TRBD2. The V and J ends lost 5 bases and 7 bases, in that order; junction bases with no gene match: 12. Germline CDR1 and CDR2: SGHTA and FQGNSA. The CDR3 is 16 residues long. Together with reference TRBV7-2 and TRBJ2-1, the CDR3 gives the full variable domain: GAGVSQSPSNKVTEKGKDVELRCDPISGHTALYWYRQSLGQGLEFLIYFQGNSAPDKSGLPSDRFSAERTGGSVSTLTIQRTQQEDSAVYLCASSISLAGGLNEQFFGPGTRLTVL.

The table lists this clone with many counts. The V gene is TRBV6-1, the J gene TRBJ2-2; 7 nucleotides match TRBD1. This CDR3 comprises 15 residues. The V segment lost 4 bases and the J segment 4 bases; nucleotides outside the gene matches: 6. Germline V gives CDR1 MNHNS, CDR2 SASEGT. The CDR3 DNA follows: TGTGCCAGCAGTGCCGAGACAGGGAGCACCGGGGAGCTGTTTTTT. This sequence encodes CASSAETGSTGELFF.

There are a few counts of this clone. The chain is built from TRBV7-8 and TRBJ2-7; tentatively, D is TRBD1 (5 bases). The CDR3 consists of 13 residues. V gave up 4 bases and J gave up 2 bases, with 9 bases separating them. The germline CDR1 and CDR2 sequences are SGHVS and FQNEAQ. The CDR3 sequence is CASSSGQTYEQYF. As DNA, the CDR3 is TGTGCCAGCAGCTCCGGACAAACCTACGAGCAGTACTTC.

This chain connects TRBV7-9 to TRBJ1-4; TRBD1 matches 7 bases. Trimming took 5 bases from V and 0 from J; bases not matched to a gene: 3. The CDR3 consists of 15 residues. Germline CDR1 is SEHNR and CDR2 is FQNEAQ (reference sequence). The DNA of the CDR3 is TGTGCCAGCAGCACCGGGACAGCAACTAATGAAAAACTGTTTTTT. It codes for CASSTGTATNEKLFF.

The chain's CDR3 is CASTYLASTSTDTQYF. The DNA of the CDR3 is TGTGCCAGCACCTATCTAGCGTCAACTAGCACAGATACGCAGTATTTT. This chain connects TRBV2 to TRBJ2-3; D may be TRBD2 (6 bases). This CDR3 has 16 residues. CDR1 and CDR2 from the germline V gene are SNHLY and FYNNEI. The V end lost 7 bases, the J end lost 0 bases, and 17 bases lay between the germline ends.

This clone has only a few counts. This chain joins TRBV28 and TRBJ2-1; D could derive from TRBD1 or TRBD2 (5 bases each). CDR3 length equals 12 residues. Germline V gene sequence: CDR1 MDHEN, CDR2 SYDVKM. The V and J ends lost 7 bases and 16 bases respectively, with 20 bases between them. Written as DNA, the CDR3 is TGTGCCAGCACCCCCCCTACGGGGCGGGTTTTCTTC. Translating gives CASTPPTGRVFF.

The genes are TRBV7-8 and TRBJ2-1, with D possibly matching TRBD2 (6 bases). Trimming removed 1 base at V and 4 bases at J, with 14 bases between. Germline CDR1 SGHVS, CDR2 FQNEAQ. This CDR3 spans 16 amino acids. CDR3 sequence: CASSLGLVGTYNEQFF. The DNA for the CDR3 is TGTGCCAGCAGCTTAGGCCTAGTAGGGACTTACAATGAGCAGTTCTTC.

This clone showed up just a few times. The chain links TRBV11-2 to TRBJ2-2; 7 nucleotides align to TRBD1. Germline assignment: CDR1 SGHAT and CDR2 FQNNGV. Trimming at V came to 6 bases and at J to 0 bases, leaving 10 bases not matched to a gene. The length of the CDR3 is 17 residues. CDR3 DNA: TGTGCCAGCAGACTGTTGACAGGGACCCCGAACACCGGGGAGCTGTTTTTT. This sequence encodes CASRLLTGTPNTGELFF.

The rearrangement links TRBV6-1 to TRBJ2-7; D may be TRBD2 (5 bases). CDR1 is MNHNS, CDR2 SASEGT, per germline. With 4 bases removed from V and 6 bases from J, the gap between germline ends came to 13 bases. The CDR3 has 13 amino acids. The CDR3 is CASSGSGSPEQYF. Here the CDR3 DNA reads TGTGCCAGCAGTGGATCGGGGAGCCCCGAGCAGTACTTC.

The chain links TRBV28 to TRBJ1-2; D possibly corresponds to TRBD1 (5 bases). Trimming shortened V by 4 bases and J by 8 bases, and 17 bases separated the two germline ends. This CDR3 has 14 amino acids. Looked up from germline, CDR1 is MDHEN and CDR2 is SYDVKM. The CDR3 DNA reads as TGTGCCAGCAGTTCCCCGGGGACCCGGGAGGGCTACACCTTC. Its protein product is CASSSPGTREGYTF.

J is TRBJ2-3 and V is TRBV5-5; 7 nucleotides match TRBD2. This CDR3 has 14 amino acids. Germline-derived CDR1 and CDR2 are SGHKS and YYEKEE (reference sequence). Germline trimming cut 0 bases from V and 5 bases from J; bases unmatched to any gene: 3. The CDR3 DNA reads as TGTGCCAGCAGCTTGGCCTCGGGGGGAGATACGCAGTATTTT. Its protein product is CASSLASGGDTQYF.

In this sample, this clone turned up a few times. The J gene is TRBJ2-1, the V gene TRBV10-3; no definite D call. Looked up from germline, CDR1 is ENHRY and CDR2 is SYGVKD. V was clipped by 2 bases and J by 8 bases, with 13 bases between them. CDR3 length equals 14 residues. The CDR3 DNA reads TGTGCCATCAGTGAGGGCTTTGGGTCCCATGAGCAGTTCTTC. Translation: CAISEGFGSHEQFF.

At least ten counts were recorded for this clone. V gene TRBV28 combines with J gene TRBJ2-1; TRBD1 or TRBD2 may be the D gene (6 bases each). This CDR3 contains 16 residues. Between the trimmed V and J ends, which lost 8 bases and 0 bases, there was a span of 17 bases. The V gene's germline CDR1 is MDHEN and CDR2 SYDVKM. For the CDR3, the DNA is TGTGCCAGCGGAAAGGGGGGTCTTACCTCCTACAATGAGCAGTTCTTC. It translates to CASGKGGLTSYNEQFF.

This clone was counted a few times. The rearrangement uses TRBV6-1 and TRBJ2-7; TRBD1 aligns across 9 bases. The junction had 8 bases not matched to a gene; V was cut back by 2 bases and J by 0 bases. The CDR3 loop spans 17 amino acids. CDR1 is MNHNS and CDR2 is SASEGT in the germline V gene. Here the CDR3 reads CASSENPTGQGSYEQYF. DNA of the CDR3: TGTGCCAGCAGTGAAAATCCCACGGGACAGGGCTCCTACGAGCAGTACTTC.